A single sample is the source of the 4 T cell receptor beta chains below, sequenced in a study of metastatic and nonmetastatic thyroid tumors. TCRdb reanalyzed the PCR reads via MiXCR. The data show roughly 5,100 clones, 20% to 25% seen once. The entire patient cohort was treatment-naive prior to thyroid surgery. The specimen sequenced was tumor tissue. The receptors shown here come from a male donor with papillary thyroid cancer or a benign thyroid nodule (not recorded which). Some clones in this sample may be carry-over from other donors' samples.

The CDR3 DNA is TGTGCCAGCCCAGCCCGACAGAATGAAGCTTTCTTT. It specifies CASPARQNEAFF. The chain combines TRBV6-1 with TRBJ1-1; tentatively, D is TRBD1 (5 bases). V lost 8 bases to trimming and J lost 7 bases, with 14 bases between them. The germline V gene encodes CDR1 MNHNS and CDR2 SASEGT. There are 12 residues in the CDR3.

This chain connects TRBV29-1 to TRBJ2-7, with 7 nucleotides matching TRBD2. Trimming cost V 6 bases and J 1 base; bases outside gene matches: 12. This CDR3 spans 15 amino acids. Germline V gene sequence: CDR1 SQVTM, CDR2 ANQGSEA. CDR3 nucleotide sequence: TGCAGCGTCATGGGACTATCGGGAGTATCCTACGAGCAGTACTTC. The encoded protein is CSVMGLSGVSYEQYF.

The chain couples TRBV4-1 to TRBJ2-1, with D unresolved. The length of the CDR3 is 16 residues. Germline V gene data show CDR1 as MGHRA and CDR2 as YSYEKL. V lost 0 bases and J 2 bases, leaving 11 bases between the germline ends. CDR3 DNA: TGCGCCAGCAGCCAAGATGCAGGTTTGACCTACAATGAGCAGTTCTTC. Protein sequence: CASSQDAGLTYNEQFF.

By share, this clone ranks as medium-sized. The chain has TRBV9 and TRBJ2-3, with D perhaps matching TRBD2 (6 bases). The V gene lost 4 bases and the J gene lost 3 bases, with 15 bases spanning the gap. Germline lookup yields CDR1 SGDLS and CDR2 YYNGEE. The CDR3 loop spans 15 amino acids. The DNA for the CDR3 is TGTGCCAGCAGCCTAGGGACTGGCGTAACAGATACGCAGTATTTT. The encoded protein is CASSLGTGVTDTQYF.